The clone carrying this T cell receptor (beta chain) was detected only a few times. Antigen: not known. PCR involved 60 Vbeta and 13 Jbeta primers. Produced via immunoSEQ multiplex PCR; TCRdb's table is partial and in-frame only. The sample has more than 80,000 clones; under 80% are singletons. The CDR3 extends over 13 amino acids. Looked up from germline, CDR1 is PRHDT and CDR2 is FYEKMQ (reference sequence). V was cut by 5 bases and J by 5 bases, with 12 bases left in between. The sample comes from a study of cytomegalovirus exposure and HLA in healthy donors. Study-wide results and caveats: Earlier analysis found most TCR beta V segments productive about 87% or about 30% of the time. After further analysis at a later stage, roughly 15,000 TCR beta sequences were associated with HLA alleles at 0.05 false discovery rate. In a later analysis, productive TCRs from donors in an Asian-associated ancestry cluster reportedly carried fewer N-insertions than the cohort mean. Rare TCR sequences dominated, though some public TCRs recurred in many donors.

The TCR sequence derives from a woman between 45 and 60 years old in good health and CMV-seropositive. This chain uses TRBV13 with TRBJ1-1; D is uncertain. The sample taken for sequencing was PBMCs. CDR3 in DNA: TGTGCCAGCAGCCCCTCGTCGGGAACTGAAGCTTTCTTT. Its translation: CASSPSSGTEAFF.